One and the same sample provided the 7 T cell receptor beta chains below, sequenced in a study of cytomegalovirus exposure and HLA in healthy donors. The PCR made use of 60 Vbeta and 13 Jbeta primers. TCRdb's copy holds only in-frame clones and misses some; the assay was immunoSEQ multiplex PCR. The repertoire holds around 130,000 clones, about 80% seen once, with less than 2% in the top ten. The sequencing input was PBMCs. The receptors were sampled from a woman aged 50 to 65 in good health and CMV-seronegative.

The chain is built from TRBV29-1 and TRBJ2-3; 9 bases are a match to TRBD2. The CDR3 loop spans 15 amino acids. The V segment lost 4 bases and the J segment 2 bases; nucleotides outside the gene matches: 7. CDR1 and CDR2 from the germline V gene are SQVTM and ANQGSEA. The CDR3, as DNA: TGCAGCGTTGGGGCTAGCGGGATGGTCACAGATACGCAGTATTTT. Translating gives CSVGASGMVTDTQYF.

V gene TRBV30 combines with J gene TRBJ2-7; D might be TRBD2 (5 bases). The V gene lost 2 bases and the J gene lost 1 base, with 9 bases spanning the gap. Looked up from germline, CDR1 is GTSNPN and CDR2 is SVGIG (reference sequence). The CDR3 runs 13 residues. CDR3 protein: CAWSRTDSYEQYF. The CDR3 nucleotides are TGTGCCTGGAGTAGGACTGATTCCTACGAGCAGTACTTC.

The table lists this clone with a count of one. The chain uses TRBV28 and TRBJ2-1; D gene uncertain. V was shortened by 2 bases and J by 6 bases, with 11 bases between the two germline ends. The CDR3 length is 14 residues. The germline V gene encodes CDR1 MDHEN and CDR2 SYDVKM. The CDR3 sequence is CASSLGQALNEQFF. The CDR3 nucleotides are TGTGCCAGCAGTTTAGGGCAGGCCCTCAATGAGCAGTTCTTC. Complete variable domain (other parts from reference TRBV28 and TRBJ2-1): DVKVTQSSRYLVKRTGEKVFLECVQDMDHENMFWYRQDPGLGLRLIYFSYDVKMKEKGDIPEGYSVSREKKERFSLILESASTNQTSMYLCASSLGQALNEQFFGPGTRLTVL.

The chain couples TRBV5-4 to TRBJ1-3, with 9 bases that match TRBD1. In germline, CDR1 is SGHNT, CDR2 YYREEE (reference sequence). V was clipped by 4 bases and J by 0 bases; unmatched bases: 5. The CDR3 runs 16 residues. CDR3 DNA: TGTGCCAGCAGCAGGGGACAGGGTAACTCTGGAAACACCATATATTTT. It codes for CASSRGQGNSGNTIYF.

CDR3 nucleotides: TGTGCCAGCAGCAAGGTGTCCCCCGGGACAAATGAGCAGTTCTTC. As protein: CASSKVSPGTNEQFF. V and J are TRBV28 and TRBJ2-1; perhaps TRBD1 as D (6 bases). V dropped 6 bases and J dropped 7 bases, with 19 bases sitting between them. The CDR3 spans 15 residues. CDR1 is MDHEN and CDR2 is SYDVKM in the germline V gene.

In DNA, the CDR3 is TGTGCCAGCAGCCAAGAACCTCGGGAAAACACCGGGGAGCTGTTTTTT. Translation: CASSQEPRENTGELFF. The chain links TRBV4-2 to TRBJ2-2, with a tentative D call TRBD2 (5 bases). The CDR3 contains 16 residues. The V gene's germline CDR1 is LGHNA and CDR2 YNFKEQ. V lost 0 bases and J 2 bases, leaving 10 bases between the germline ends.

The rearrangement links TRBV19 to TRBJ2-3, with D perhaps TRBD2 (6 bases). Trimming pared 3 bases from V and 5 bases from J, leaving 12 bases between. The CDR3 covers 14 residues. CDR1 and CDR2 (germline): LNHDA, SQIVND (reference sequence). The CDR3 loop is CASSIGGDVDTQYF. Here the CDR3 DNA reads TGTGCCAGTAGTATCGGGGGAGATGTAGATACGCAGTATTTT.